Following are 17 T cell receptor beta chains from one sample sequenced in a study of shared clonotypes between healthy human individuals. Terminally differentiated effector memory CD45RA+ cells were excluded by CCR7 positive selection of CD45RO-negative cells. Some clones are missing from TCRdb's copy, which holds only in-frame ones; the method was immunoSEQ multiplex PCR. The table shows some 2 million clones, with approximately 94% occurring only once. Input material: naive CD8+ T cells sorted from blood. These receptors originate from a man aged 18 to 30 in good health.

Worth noting for this clone: The same CDR3 also results from other DNA sequences found in this sample. The rearrangement uses TRBV5-4 and TRBJ2-7; no clear D. Trimming took off 0 bases at V and 4 bases at J, with 8 bases between the two ends. The CDR3 contains 13 residues. The germline V gene encodes CDR1 SGHNT and CDR2 YYREEE (reference sequence). CDR3 coding DNA: TGTGCCAGCAGCTTGGGACATGGGTACGAGCAGTACTTC. Its protein product is CASSLGHGYEQYF.

V and J are TRBV29-1 and TRBJ1-3, with D possibly matching TRBD1 (5 bases). This CDR3 comprises 12 residues. Trimming took off 6 bases at V and 4 bases at J, with 10 bases between the two ends. Germline CDR1 reads SQVTM; CDR2 reads ANQGSEA. This chain's CDR3 is CSVPGDGNTIYF. The CDR3 DNA reads as TGCAGCGTACCGGGGGACGGAAACACCATATATTTT.

The rearrangement joins TRBV9 to TRBJ2-1; 9 nucleotides match TRBD2. Germline V gene lookup returns CDR1 SGDLS and CDR2 YYNGEE. Germline trimming cut 4 bases from V and 9 bases from J; bases unmatched to any gene: 8. The CDR3 is 14 amino acids. CDR3 in amino acids: CASSFVAGVGEQFF. The CDR3 nucleotides are TGTGCCAGCAGCTTCGTAGCGGGAGTGGGTGAGCAGTTCTTC.

This chain uses TRBV14 with TRBJ2-3; 8 positions agree with TRBD2. The length of the CDR3 is 14 residues. V shed 5 bases, J shed 4 bases, and the junction held 5 bases outside the gene matches. Germline assignment: CDR1 SGHDN and CDR2 FVKESK. CDR3: CASSSGTSPDTQYF. CDR3 sequence (DNA): TGTGCCAGCAGCAGTGGGACTAGTCCAGATACGCAGTATTTT.

The chain employs TRBV4-3 and TRBJ1-1; 10 bases fit TRBD1. Germline CDR1 LGHNA, CDR2 YSLEER. This CDR3 has 15 amino acids. V lost 5 bases and J lost 4; bases outside the gene matches: 7. CDR3 loop: CASSSDRGRVTEAFF. DNA for the CDR3: TGCGCCAGCAGCTCTGACAGGGGGCGCGTCACTGAAGCTTTCTTT.

V and J are TRBV19 and TRBJ2-3, with D tentatively TRBD2 (7 bases). Per germline, CDR1 LNHDA and CDR2 SQIVND (reference sequence). The CDR3 length is 16 residues. V shed 5 bases and J shed 2 bases, with 17 bases lying between them. This chain's CDR3 is CASSAGLGGSTDTQYF. In DNA, the CDR3 is TGTGCCAGTAGTGCCGGACTAGGGGGATCCACAGATACGCAGTATTTT.

CDR3 sequence (DNA): TGTGCCAGTAGTATAGACGGCGGGGCGAACACCGGGGAGCTGTTTTTT. It yields the protein CASSIDGGANTGELFF. This rearrangement joins TRBV19 to TRBJ2-2; weak D call: TRBD2 (6 bases). Trimming shortened V by 0 bases and J by 0 bases, and 8 bases separated the two germline ends. The CDR3 covers 16 residues. The germline gives CDR1 LNHDA, CDR2 SQIVND (reference sequence).

This clone was seen a single time. The rearrangement uses TRBV4-1 and TRBJ1-3; the D is unclear. The CDR3 loop spans 15 amino acids. Deletions cut 1 base from V and 0 bases from J, with 7 bases between. Per the germline V gene, CDR1 is MGHRA and CDR2 is YSYEKL. Here the CDR3 DNA reads TGCGCCAGCAGCCAAGCCTCGACCTCTGGAAACACCATATATTTT. It translates to CASSQASTSGNTIYF.

The chain recombines TRBV5-1 with TRBJ2-3; 12 bases are a match to TRBD2. The germline V gene has CDR1 SGHRS and CDR2 YFSETQ. Trimming removed 4 bases from V and 1 base from J; junction bases left unmatched: 4. The CDR3 is made up of 16 amino acids. Written as DNA, the CDR3 is TGCGCCAGCAGCGACCGGACTAGCGGGGGCACAGATACGCAGTATTTT. Translation: CASSDRTSGGTDTQYF.

V is TRBV27 and J is TRBJ2-3, with 12 positions matching TRBD2. Trimming removed 10 bases from V and 4 bases from J; junction bases left unmatched: 6. Germline CDR1 and CDR2: MNHEY and SMNVEV (reference sequence). This CDR3 has 14 amino acids. CDR3 sequence: CATLAGGLADTQYF. In nucleotides, the CDR3 is TGTGCCACCCTAGCGGGGGGGCTAGCAGATACGCAGTATTTT.

This rearrangement joins TRBV11-2 to TRBJ2-5; possible D gene TRBD1, 5 bases. CDR3 length equals 13 residues. Germline V CDR1 and CDR2: SGHAT, FQNNGV. Trimming cost V 5 bases and J 5 bases, with 12 bases left between them. CDR3 nucleotide sequence: TGTGCCAGCAGCCCAGGGTCCCCGGAGACCCAGTACTTC. Protein product: CASSPGSPETQYF.

As regards this clone: The same CDR3 can be traced to other DNA sequences in this sample. This chain joins TRBV4-3 and TRBJ2-7; D is perhaps TRBD2 (7 bases). Trimming shortened V by 0 bases and J by 3 bases, and 12 bases separated the two germline ends. The germline V gene has CDR1 LGHNA and CDR2 YSLEER. The CDR3 consists of 15 residues. CDR3 in DNA: TGCGCCAGCAGCCAAGATCGCGGGGGCATCTACGAGCAGTACTTC. Amino acid sequence: CASSQDRGGIYEQYF.

This clone has just one count. The chain carries TRBV10-2 and TRBJ2-4, with D uncertain. The CDR3 totals 17 residues. The germline V and J ends were trimmed by 2 bases and 0 bases, with 14 bases remaining between them. Germline loops: CDR1 WSHSY, CDR2 SAAADI. The CDR3 sequence is CASSEQQTPGAKNIQYF. The CDR3 nucleotides are TGCGCCAGCAGTGAGCAACAGACGCCCGGAGCCAAAAACATTCAGTACTTC.

V usage is TRBV6-6 and J usage is TRBJ1-1; D is undetermined. This CDR3 has 16 residues. Trimming took off 0 bases at V and 7 bases at J, with 18 bases between the two ends. Germline values: CDR1 MNHNY, CDR2 SVGAGI (reference sequence). In nucleotides, the CDR3 is TGTGCCAGCAGTTACTCGCCGGACGGCTATGAGGTTGAAGCTTTCTTT. Protein: CASSYSPDGYEVEAFF.

The chain couples TRBV7-9 to TRBJ1-1, with 11 bases fitting TRBD1. The CDR3 consists of 15 residues. Trimming at V came to 5 bases and at J to 4 bases, leaving 6 bases not matched to a gene. Germline values: CDR1 SEHNR, CDR2 FQNEAQ (reference sequence). The CDR3 here is CASSTSGTGGTEAFF. The CDR3 nucleotides are TGTGCCAGCAGCACCTCCGGGACAGGGGGCACTGAAGCTTTCTTT.

V gene TRBV9 combines with J gene TRBJ1-1; D unresolved. Trimming shortened V by 4 bases and J by 4 bases, and 11 bases separated the two germline ends. The CDR3 runs to 13 residues. Per the germline V gene, CDR1 is SGDLS and CDR2 is YYNGEE. CDR3 coding DNA: TGTGCCAGCAGCATTCCGGGCCTCACTGAAGCTTTCTTT. The encoded protein is CASSIPGLTEAFF.

The chain couples TRBV27 to TRBJ1-2; the match to TRBD1 covers 10 bases. The germline gives CDR1 MNHEY, CDR2 SMNVEV (reference sequence). The CDR3 has 15 amino acids. The V gene end was trimmed by 5 bases and the J gene end by 3 bases; junction bases not matched to a gene: 6. The CDR3, as DNA: TGTGCCAGCAGTCCGGGACAGGGGCCCTACTATGGCTACACCTTC. As protein: CASSPGQGPYYGYTF.